This is a list of T cell receptor beta chains from one sample in a study of beta chain features in type 1 diabetes. Sequencing used immunoSEQ multiplex PCR; TCRdb keeps in-frame clones, though not all of them. This sample has about 620,000 clones; about a sixth occur once, and the top ten carry about 0.086%. The specimen was naive CD4+ T cells from blood. The receptors stem from a man between 18 and 35 years old in good health. Each CDR3 is given with its conserved first and last residue. The D gene is left open where the match is weak. Clone size, where shown, is once, few, many, or a class for clones that have expanded.

v_call	clone_size	d_call	j_call	cdr3_aa	cdr3_nt
TRBV30	few	TRBD1	TRBJ2-2	CAYLGQFTGELFF	TGTGCCTATTTGGGACAGTTCACCGGGGAGCTGTTTTTT
TRBV27	.	.	TRBJ2-3	CASSFDLLRPDTQYF	TGTGCCAGCAGTTTTGACTTACTAAGACCAGATACGCAGTATTTT
TRBV11-2	.	TRBD2	TRBJ2-3	CASSSLAGGQRNTQYF	TGTGCCAGCAGCTCGTTAGCGGGGGGTCAGCGGAATACGCAGTATTTT
TRBV6-5	once	.	TRBJ2-5	CASSYSLRAETQYF	TGTGCCAGCAGTTACTCGTTGCGGGCCGAGACCCAGTACTTC
TRBV7-2	few	.	TRBJ2-3	CASSLNSGGPDTQYF	TGTGCCAGCAGCTTAAATTCGGGGGGCCCAGATACGCAGTATTTT
TRBV27	.	TRBD2	TRBJ2-7	CASSLSIPSGTYEQYF	TGTGCCAGCAGTTTATCAATACCTAGCGGCACCTACGAGCAGTACTTC
TRBV5-1	few	TRBD1	TRBJ1-4	CASSSGTQGSEKLFF	TGCGCCAGCAGCTCGGGAACACAGGGGAGTGAAAAACTGTTTTTT
TRBV5-1	.	.	TRBJ2-7	CASSLEGLYEQYF	TGCGCCAGCAGCTTGGAGGGCCTCTACGAGCAGTACTTC
TRBV7-3	.	.	TRBJ2-7	CASSSGAVYEQYF	TGTGCCAGCAGCTCGGGGGCCGTCTACGAGCAGTACTTC
TRBV7-3	once	.	TRBJ1-1	CASSLPGWDTEAFF	TGTGCCAGCAGCTTACCAGGGTGGGACACTGAAGCTTTCTTT
TRBV4-1	.	TRBD2	TRBJ2-3	CASSHQGGLAGEVDTQYF	TGCGCCAGCAGCCATCAGGGAGGACTAGCGGGAGAAGTAGATACGCAGTATTTT
TRBV2	.	.	TRBJ1-5	CASQVISNQPQHF	TGTGCCAGCCAAGTGATTAGCAATCAGCCCCAGCATTTT
TRBV9	.	.	TRBJ2-3	CASSVDRGDTQYF	TGTGCCAGCAGCGTAGATCGGGGGGATACGCAGTATTTT
TRBV6-5	.	.	TRBJ2-3	CASRSPPSTDTQYF	TGTGCCAGCAGATCTCCCCCTAGCACAGATACGCAGTATTTT
TRBV20-1	.	.	TRBJ2-2	CSARLAGELFF	TGCAGTGCTAGATTGGCCGGGGAGCTGTTTTTT
TRBV28	few	.	TRBJ2-7	CASSLSGVGSYEQYF	TGTGCCAGCAGTTTATCAGGGGTCGGCTCCTACGAGCAGTACTTC
TRBV29-1	.	TRBD1	TRBJ1-1	CSARPGGVNTEAFF	TGCAGCGCCCGCCCAGGGGGTGTGAACACTGAAGCTTTCTTT
TRBV27	few	.	TRBJ2-7	CASSWKLRYEQYF	TGTGCCAGCAGCTGGAAGTTACGCTACGAGCAGTACTTC
TRBV6-5	.	.	TRBJ1-5	CASMSRGGNQPQHF	TGTGCCAGCATGTCCAGGGGAGGCAATCAGCCCCAGCATTTT
TRBV5-6	few	.	TRBJ1-5	CASSLGGNSNQPQHF	TGTGCCAGCAGCTTGGGAGGGAATAGCAATCAGCCCCAGCATTTT
TRBV7-2	.	.	TRBJ2-1	CASSRGLLYNEQFF	TGTGCCAGCAGCCGGGGACTCCTGTACAATGAGCAGTTCTTC
TRBV7-9	.	.	TRBJ2-4	CASSLAGGRFYIQYF	TGTGCCAGCAGCTTAGCGGGGGGTAGGTTCTACATTCAGTACTTC